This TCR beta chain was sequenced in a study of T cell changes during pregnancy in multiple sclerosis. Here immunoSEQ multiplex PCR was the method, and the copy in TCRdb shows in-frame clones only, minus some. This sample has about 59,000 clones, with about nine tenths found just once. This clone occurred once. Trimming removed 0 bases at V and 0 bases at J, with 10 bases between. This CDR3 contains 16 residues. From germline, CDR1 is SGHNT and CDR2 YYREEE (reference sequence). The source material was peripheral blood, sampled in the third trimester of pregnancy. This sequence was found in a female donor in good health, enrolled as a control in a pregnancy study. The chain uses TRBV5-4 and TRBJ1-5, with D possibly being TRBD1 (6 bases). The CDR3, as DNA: TGTGCCAGCAGCTTGGGCGGGGGCGGTAGCAATCAGCCCCAGCATTTT. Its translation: CASSLGGGGSNQPQHF.